This TCR beta chain was documented in a study of vaccination effects on CD4 cells after COVID-19. In the ViraFEST assay, antigen-specific CD4+ clonotypes were identified by expansion after peptide-pool stimulation. Isolation of CD4+ T cells took place after about ten days of culture. Vaccinated participants had no history of SARS-CoV-2 infection and tested negative for nucleocapsid antibodies. Peptides at roughly 10 ug/ml and IL-2 at about 9.8 IU/ml were added to some 1.9 million PBMC per well. With 4 bases removed from V and 2 bases from J, the gap between germline ends came to 10 bases. CDR3 length equals 14 residues. CDR1 is LGHDT and CDR2 is YNNKEL in the germline V gene (reference sequence). Data came from immunoSEQ multiplex PCR; TCRdb stores just in-frame clones and leaves some out. In the table there are about 73,000 clones, 60% to 75% of which are singletons. Remarks on this clone: Its antigen is as yet unknown.

This TCR came from a human donor who received a COVID-19 vaccine. The chain uses TRBV3-1 (or the pseudogene TRBV3-2) and TRBJ2-3; either TRBD1 or TRBD2 may supply D (6 bases each). The sequencing here drew on CD4+ T cells from PBMCs cultured with HCoV-NL63 spike peptides, taken before COVID-19 vaccination. CDR3 nucleotide sequence: TGTGCCAGCAGCCTGGGGGGACACACAGATACGCAGTATTTT. This gives the protein CASSLGGHTDTQYF.